The entry that follows covers one T cell receptor beta chain sequence. In the original processing: Using reference gene primer amplification, nucleated cell counts were estimated. Assay used: immunoSEQ multiplex PCR; TCRdb lists only in-frame clones, some missing. Clone size and the V and J calls come from that table; the DNA yielded D and trimming. This sample has over 200,000 clones; 75% to 90% occur once, and the top ten carry more than 25%. The data were obtained in a study of blood T cell repertoires in COVID-19. Study at large: Material from acute and convalescent COVID-19 was sourced from the United States, Italy and Spain. T cells, B-cell-depleted T cells, or PBMCs provided the cDNA or gDNA that served as material.

The germline V gene has CDR1 ENHRY and CDR2 SYGVKD. This CDR3 spans 13 amino acids. V lost 6 bases, J lost 2 bases, and 11 bases lay in between. Sequencing used peripheral blood. This sequence joins TRBV10-3 and TRBJ2-7; a weak D match, TRBD2 (6 bases). This clonotype originated in a man aged 35 to 55 with acute or convalescent COVID-19. CDR3 sequence reads: CAISPREPYEQYF. For the CDR3, the DNA is TGTGCCATCAGCCCTCGGGAGCCCTACGAGCAGTACTTC.